This is a list of T cell receptor beta chains from one sample in a study of blood T cell repertoires in COVID-19. Profiled with immunoSEQ multiplex PCR; TCRdb holds only in-frame clones, not every one. The profile shows approximately 190,000 clones, about 80% of them singletons. The sequenced sample consisted of peripheral blood. The origin of the receptors is a human donor with acute or convalescent COVID-19. The donor label of this sample is uncertain. Both conserved end residues are part of each CDR3. Each record gives: V gene, clone size, D gene, J gene, CDR3 protein, CDR3 DNA. The D gene is left open where the match is weak. Clone size is stated in some rows and not others, as once, few, many or a class when expanded.

>TRBV19|.|.|TRBJ1-4
CASSISQGGEKLFF
TGTGCCAGTAGTATTTCGCAGGGAGGCGAAAAACTGTTTTTT
>TRBV2|.|.|TRBJ1-6
CASSEGGGSPLHF
TGTGCCAGCAGTGAAGGGGGGGGTTCACCCCTCCACTTT
>TRBV7-3|.|TRBD2|TRBJ2-5
CASSLAGGETQYF
TGTGCCAGCAGCTTAGCGGGAGGGGAGACCCAGTACTTC
>TRBV15|few|TRBD2|TRBJ2-1
CATSWGLAGGPYNEQFF
TGTGCCACCAGCTGGGGACTAGCGGGAGGGCCCTACAATGAGCAGTTCTTC
>TRBV28|.|TRBD2|TRBJ2-7
CASTTSGRAYEQYF
TGTGCCAGCACAACTAGCGGGAGGGCGTACGAGCAGTACTTC
>TRBV27|.|.|TRBJ1-5
CASSLTEYSNQPQHF
TGTGCCAGCAGTTTAACAGAGTATAGCAATCAGCCCCAGCATTTT
>TRBV7-9|.|.|TRBJ1-1
CASSLAGSQYNTEAFF
TGTGCCAGCAGCTTAGCGGGGAGCCAATACAACACTGAAGCTTTCTTT
>TRBV6-4|.|TRBD1|TRBJ2-5
CATTTRGQGTQYF
TGTGCCACCACCACCAGGGGGCAGGGGACCCAGTACTTC
>TRBV27|.|TRBD1|TRBJ1-4
CASSSSTTGSEKLFF
TGTGCCAGCAGTTCCTCTACGACAGGGTCTGAAAAACTGTTTTTT
>TRBV23-1|.|TRBD2|TRBJ2-6
CASSQSPRTSGTPGANVLTF
TGCGCCAGCAGTCAATCGCCCCGGACTAGCGGGACTCCGGGGGCCAACGTCCTGACTTTC
>TRBV5-1|.|.|TRBJ1-1
CASSLVGENTEAFF
TGCGCCAGCAGCTTGGTGGGCGAGAACACTGAAGCTTTCTTT
>TRBV7-8|few|TRBD2|TRBJ2-2
CASSSGLAGGANTGELFF
TGTGCCAGCAGCTCTGGACTAGCGGGAGGGGCGAACACCGGGGAGCTGTTTTTT
>TRBV11-2|.|.|TRBJ1-4
CASSLGGRANEKLFF
TGTGCCAGCAGCTTAGGGGGGCGAGCTAATGAAAAACTGTTTTTT